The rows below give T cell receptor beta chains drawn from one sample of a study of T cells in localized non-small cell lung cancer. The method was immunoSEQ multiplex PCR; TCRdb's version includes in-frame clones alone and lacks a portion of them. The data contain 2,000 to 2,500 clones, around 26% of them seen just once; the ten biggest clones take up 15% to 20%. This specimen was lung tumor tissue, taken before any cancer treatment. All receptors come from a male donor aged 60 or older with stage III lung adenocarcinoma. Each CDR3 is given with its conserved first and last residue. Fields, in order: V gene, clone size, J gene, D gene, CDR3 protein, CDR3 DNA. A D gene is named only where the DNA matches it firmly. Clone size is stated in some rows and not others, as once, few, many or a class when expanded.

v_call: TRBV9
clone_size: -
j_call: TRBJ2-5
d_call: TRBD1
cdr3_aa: CAGNRGGGETQYF
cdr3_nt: TGTGCCGGGAACAGGGGTGGAGGAGAGACCCAGTACTTC

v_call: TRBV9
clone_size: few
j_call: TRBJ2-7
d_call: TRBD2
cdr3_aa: CASSERLAPFSYEQYF
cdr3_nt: TGTGCCAGCAGCGAAAGACTAGCGCCCTTCTCCTACGAGCAGTACTTC

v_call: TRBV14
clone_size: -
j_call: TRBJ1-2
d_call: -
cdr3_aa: CASSQVVGGFYGYTF
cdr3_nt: TGTGCCAGCAGCCAAGTGGTCGGGGGTTTCTATGGCTACACCTTC

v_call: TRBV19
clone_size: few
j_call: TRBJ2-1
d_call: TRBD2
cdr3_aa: CASSSGRDTGGNEQFF
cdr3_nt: TGTGCCAGTAGTAGCGGACGGGACACGGGGGGGAATGAGCAGTTCTTC

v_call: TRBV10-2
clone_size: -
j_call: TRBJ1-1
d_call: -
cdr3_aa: CASSDTSTEAFF
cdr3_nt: TGCGCCAGCAGTGACACTTCCACTGAAGCTTTCTTT

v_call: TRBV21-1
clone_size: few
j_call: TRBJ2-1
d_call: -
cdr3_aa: CASSVRQGNYNEQFF
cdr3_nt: TGTGCCAGCAGCGTTAGACAGGGGAACTACAATGAGCAGTTCTTC

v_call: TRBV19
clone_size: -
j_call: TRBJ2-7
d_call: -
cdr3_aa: CASSYNYEQYF
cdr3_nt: TGTGCCAGTAGTTATAACTACGAGCAGTACTTC

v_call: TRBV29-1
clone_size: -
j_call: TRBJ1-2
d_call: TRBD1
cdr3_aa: CSVQGQPSYGYTF
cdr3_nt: TGCAGCGTTCAGGGACAGCCCTCCTATGGCTACACCTTC

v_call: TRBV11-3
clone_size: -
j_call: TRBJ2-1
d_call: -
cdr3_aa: CASSLGSSTYNEQFF
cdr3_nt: TGTGCCAGCAGCTTAGGGAGTTCCACCTACAATGAGCAGTTCTTC

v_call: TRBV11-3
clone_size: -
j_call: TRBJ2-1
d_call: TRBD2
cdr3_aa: CASSSPTSGYYNEQFF
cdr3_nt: TGTGCCAGCAGCTCCCCGACTAGCGGATACTACAATGAGCAGTTCTTC

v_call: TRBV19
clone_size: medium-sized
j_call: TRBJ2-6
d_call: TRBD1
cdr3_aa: CASSNGQAPSGANVLTF
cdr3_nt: TGTGCCAGTAGTAATGGACAGGCGCCCTCTGGGGCCAACGTCCTGACTTTC

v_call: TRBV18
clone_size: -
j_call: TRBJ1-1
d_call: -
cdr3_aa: CASSTGKDLRATEAFF
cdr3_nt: TGTGCCAGCTCCACCGGAAAGGACTTGAGGGCCACTGAAGCTTTCTTT

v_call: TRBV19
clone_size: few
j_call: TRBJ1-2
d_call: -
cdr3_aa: CASSPRVYGYTF
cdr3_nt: TGTGCCAGTAGTCCCCGCGTCTATGGCTACACCTTC

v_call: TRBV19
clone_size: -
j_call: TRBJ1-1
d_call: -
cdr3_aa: CASSPRVSMTTEAFF
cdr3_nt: TGTGCCAGTAGTCCACGAGTCAGTATGACCACTGAAGCTTTCTTT

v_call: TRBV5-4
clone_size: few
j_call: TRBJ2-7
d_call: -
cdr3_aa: CASSWDRTASYEQYF
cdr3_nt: TGTGCCAGCAGCTGGGATCGAACAGCCTCCTACGAGCAGTACTTC

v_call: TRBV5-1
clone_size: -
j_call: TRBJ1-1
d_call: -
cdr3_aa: CASSPGLGDGSEAFF
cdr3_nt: TGCGCCAGCAGCCCCGGACTGGGGGACGGGTCTGAAGCTTTCTTT

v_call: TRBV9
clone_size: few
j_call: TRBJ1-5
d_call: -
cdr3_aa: CASSLDRTGQPQHF
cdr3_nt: TGTGCCAGCAGTCTAGACAGGACGGGTCAGCCCCAGCATTTT

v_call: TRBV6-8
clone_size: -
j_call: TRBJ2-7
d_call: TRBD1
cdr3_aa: CASKPQGASYEQYF
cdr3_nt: TGTGCCAGCAAACCCCAGGGGGCTTCCTACGAGCAGTACTTC

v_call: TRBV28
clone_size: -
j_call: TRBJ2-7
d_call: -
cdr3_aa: CASRPTGPYEQYF
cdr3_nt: TGTGCCAGCAGACCCACCGGGCCGTACGAGCAGTACTTC

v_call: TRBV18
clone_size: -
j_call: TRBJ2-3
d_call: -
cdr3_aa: CASSPLQASTDTQYF
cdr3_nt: TGTGCCAGCTCACCCTTACAGGCTAGCACAGATACGCAGTATTTT

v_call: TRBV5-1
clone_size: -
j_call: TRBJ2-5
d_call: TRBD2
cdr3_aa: CASSLGFTSGGETQYF
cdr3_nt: TGCGCCAGCAGCTTGGGGTTTACTAGCGGGGGAGAGACCCAGTACTTC

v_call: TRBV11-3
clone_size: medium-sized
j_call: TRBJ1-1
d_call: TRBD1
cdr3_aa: CASSSDRADQLNTEAFF
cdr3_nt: TGTGCCAGCAGCTCGGACAGGGCCGACCAATTGAACACTGAAGCTTTCTTT

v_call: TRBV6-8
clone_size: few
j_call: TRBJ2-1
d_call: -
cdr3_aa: CAIKAVSSYNEQFF
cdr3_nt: TGTGCCATCAAAGCGGTGAGCTCCTACAATGAGCAGTTCTTC